The text below deals with one T cell receptor beta chain. TCRdb re-analysed the PCR reads in MiXCR, keeping a single row per CDR3 protein. The sample yields fewer than 90,000 distinct CDR3 sequences, approximately 49% seen once. The CDR3 is 12 residues long. Trimming shortened V by 6 bases and J by 5 bases, and 11 bases separated the two germline ends. CDR1 and CDR2 (germline): MDHEN, SYDVKM. This entry belongs to a study of CDR3 diversity in severe acne. The sequenced sample was blood. The sequence derives from a male donor with severe acne vulgaris. The chain employs TRBV28 and TRBJ2-7, with TRBD1 as a possible D gene (6 bases). This CDR3 is CASRLGGNEQYF. In DNA, the CDR3 is TGTGCCAGCAGGCTAGGGGGAAACGAGCAGTACTTC.